This TCR beta chain was found in a study of CD8 T cells in Susac syndrome. Reverse transcription of 0.5 to 1 ug RNA was performed with random hexamers. TCRdb reanalysed the immunoSEQ multiplex PCR reads using MiXCR and keeps one entry per CDR3 protein. The sample contains around 170,000 distinct CDR3 sequences, roughly 95% of which appear only once. The CDR3 length is 14 residues. The V gene end was trimmed by 3 bases and the J gene end by 3 bases; junction bases not matched to a gene: 4. Germline CDR1 is SGDLS and CDR2 is YYNGEE. This clonotype was detected once. The material sequenced was CD8+ T cells from PBMCs. The TCR comes from a human donor with multiple sclerosis. The chain combines TRBV9 with TRBJ2-7; 9 bases line up with TRBD1. CDR3 bases: TGTGCCAGCAGCGCGGGACAGGGTGGCTACGAGCAGTACTTC. Residues: CASSAGQGGYEQYF.